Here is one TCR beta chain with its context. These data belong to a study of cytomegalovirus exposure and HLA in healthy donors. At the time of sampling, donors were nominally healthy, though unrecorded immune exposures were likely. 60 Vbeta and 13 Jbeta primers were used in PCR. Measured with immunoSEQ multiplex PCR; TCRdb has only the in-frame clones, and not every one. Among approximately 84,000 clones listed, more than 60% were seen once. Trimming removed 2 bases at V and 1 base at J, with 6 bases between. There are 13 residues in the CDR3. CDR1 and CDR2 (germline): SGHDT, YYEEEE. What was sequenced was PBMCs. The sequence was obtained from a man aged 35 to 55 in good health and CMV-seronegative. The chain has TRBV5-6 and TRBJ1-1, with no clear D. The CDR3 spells CASSFPGNTEAFF. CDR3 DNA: TGTGCCAGCAGCTTCCCGGGGAACACTGAAGCTTTCTTT.